This TCR beta chain was profiled in a study of shared clonotypes between healthy human individuals. The study, taken as a whole, reports: It was the non-shared clonotypes that had lower generation probabilities than clonotypes shared by all four donors.

This clone was found a few times. Its antigen is not known. Assay used: immunoSEQ multiplex PCR; TCRdb lists only in-frame clones, some missing. The sample lists approximately 980,000 clones; approximately 80% were seen once. The CDR3 is made up of 12 amino acids. Trimming stripped 6 bases from V and 10 bases from J, with 15 bases between. Germline V gives CDR1 SNHLY, CDR2 FYNNEI. The chain recombines TRBV2 with TRBJ1-1; D unresolved. What was sequenced was memory CD4+ T cells sorted from blood. Subset denoted: CD45RA-negative fraction. This sequence originates from a man aged 18-30 years in good health. The CDR3: CASSETPGGAFF. DNA for the CDR3: TGTGCCAGCAGCGAGACCCCTGGAGGAGCTTTCTTT.